The 10 T cell receptor beta chains given below trace back to one sample, sequenced in a study of blood T cells in healthy people across ages. The use of a sample-barcoded 5' primer and a J-beta primer mix characterized a second PCR of about 7 to 12 cycles. Via MiXCR, TCRdb re-called the 5' RACE reads, giving one row per CDR3 protein. Of 1,800,000 or so distinct CDR3 sequences detected, roughly two fifths appear once; the ten largest clones hold roughly 24%. The sequenced sample consisted of blood. The receptors shown here come from a human donor in good health.

The sample holds a few counts of this clonotype. The chain is built from TRBV29-1 and TRBJ1-2; 7 nucleotides align to TRBD1. The CDR3 totals 16 residues. Per germline, CDR1 SQVTM and CDR2 ANQGSEA. V lost 1 base, J lost 4 bases, and 12 bases stayed unmatched. The CDR3 spells CSVEVPPTGWSYGYTF. CDR3 DNA sequence: TGCAGCGTTGAAGTCCCCCCGACAGGGTGGTCCTATGGCTACACCTTC.

With regard to this clonotype: Sequence at one end of the junction differs from germline and may be a read error. The chain combines TRBV6-1 with TRBJ2-5; D might be TRBD1 or TRBD2, each matching 5 bases. The CDR3 runs 16 residues. Germline V gene sequence: CDR1 MNHNS, CDR2 SASEGT. CDR3 region: CASGEAQFWGQETQYF. The CDR3 bases are TGTGCCAGCGGTGAAGCGCAATTCTGGGGGCAAGAGACCCAGTACTTC.

This clonotype has more than one count but fewer than ten. This chain uses TRBV5-1 with TRBJ2-1, with 7 bases identical to TRBD1. The CDR3 totals 16 residues. In germline, CDR1 is SGHRS, CDR2 YFSETQ. The V and J ends lost 5 bases and 6 bases, in that order; junction bases with no gene match: 14. Here the CDR3 reads CASRWAGTDYSNEQFF. Here the CDR3 DNA reads TGCGCCAGCAGGTGGGCCGGGACAGATTACAGCAATGAGCAGTTCTTC.

The chain is built from TRBV7-2 and TRBJ1-2, with D uncertain. V lost 1 base and J 4 bases, leaving 19 bases between the germline ends. The CDR3 extends over 17 amino acids. In germline, CDR1 is SGHTA, CDR2 FQGNSA. For the CDR3, the DNA is TGTGCCAGCAGCTTAGGGGCATATACCCTACGGGTCTATGGCTACACCTTC. It specifies CASSLGAYTLRVYGYTF.

The genes are TRBV7-2 and TRBJ1-1; D remains ambiguous. CDR1 and CDR2 from the germline V gene are SGHTA and FQGNSA. Trimming shortened V by 1 base and J by 7 bases, and 19 bases separated the two germline ends. The CDR3 runs to 16 residues. In DNA, the CDR3 is TGTGCCAGCAGCTTAGATTCGTCGGGGTATTCTGTTGAAGCTTTCTTT. It translates to CASSLDSSGYSVEAFF.

This clonotype was recorded a few times. The chain links TRBV10-3 to TRBJ1-3; D may be TRBD1 (6 bases). Germline V lookup: CDR1 ENHRY, CDR2 SYGVKD. The CDR3 is 13 amino acids. V was clipped by 3 bases and J by 7 bases, with 10 bases between them. Here the CDR3 DNA reads TGTGCCATCAGTGAAGGCAGGGGTAACACCATATATTTT. Translating it yields CAISEGRGNTIYF.

The chain recombines TRBV12-3 or TRBV12-4 with TRBJ1-5; TRBD1 agrees at 7 bases. The CDR3 extends over 17 amino acids. The trim removed 4 bases at V and 1 base at J, leaving 10 bases unmatched. CDR3 loop: CASSSQGGIYSNQPQHF. CDR3 coding DNA: TGTGCCAGCAGTTCCCAGGGGGGGATTTACAGCAATCAGCCCCAGCATTTT.

This clonotype came up a few times. The chain carries TRBV7-2 and TRBJ2-3, with D tentatively TRBD2 (6 bases). Looked up from germline, CDR1 is SGHTA and CDR2 is FQGNSA. The CDR3 runs to 15 residues. V was clipped by 3 bases and J by 0 bases, with 10 bases between them. CDR3 amino acids: CASSFLAESTDTQYF. The CDR3 DNA sequence: TGTGCCAGCAGCTTTTTAGCGGAAAGCACAGATACGCAGTATTTT.

The chain carries TRBV5-6 and TRBJ1-2; no clear D. Germline CDR1 is SGHDT and CDR2 is YYEEEE. The ends were cut back, 2 bases at V and 6 bases at J, with 8 bases in the middle. The CDR3 is 12 residues long. The CDR3 loop reads CASSLSTNGYTF. CDR3 coding DNA: TGTGCCAGCAGCTTATCAACTAATGGCTACACCTTC.

V and J are TRBV4-3 and TRBJ2-1, with TRBD1 as a possible D gene (8 bases). The CDR3 spans 15 residues. The V end was cut by 3 bases, the J end by 6 bases, with 15 bases between. The V gene's germline CDR1 is LGHNA and CDR2 YSLEER. As DNA, the CDR3 is TGCGCCAGCAGCCAGGACAGGGAGGGGATCAATGAGCAGTTCTTC. Its translation is CASSQDREGINEQFF.